The clone carrying this T cell receptor (beta chain) was picked up many times. As yet, its antigen is unknown. The data stem from a study of T cells in Graves' hyperthyroidism and ophthalmopathy. Study-wide points: Among thyroid clonotypes expanded above 0.001, most also appeared in blood. Ophthalmopathy cases were set apart from stable hyperthyroidism by a 13 V-J model.

The source material, RNA transcripts, was used to amplify TCR beta CDR3 regions. Researchers ran a first-round RT-PCR on the TCR CDR3 using the HTBI primer set. One entry per CDR3 protein results from TCRdb running MiXCR on the multiplex PCR reads. The sample shows about 410,000 distinct CDR3 sequences, around 15% of them seen only once. Germline V gives CDR1 MDHEN, CDR2 SYDVKM. With V trimmed by 6 bases and J by 8 bases, 6 bases remained unmatched. The CDR3 runs to 12 residues. This chain joins TRBV28 and TRBJ1-2; 7 nucleotides match TRBD1. This clonotype was sampled from a woman aged 25 to 45 with Graves' ophthalmopathy. Sequenced sample: blood. For the CDR3, the DNA is TGTGCCAGCAGACCGACAGGGACAGGCTACACCTTC. This gives the protein CASRPTGTGYTF.